These T cell receptor beta chains were read from a single sample in a study of regulatory T cells in long-lasting Graves disease. MiXCR, applied by TCRdb to the multiplex PCR reads, yields one record per CDR3 protein. The sample lists 540,000 or so distinct CDR3 sequences, roughly 14% occurring once. The sample also formed part of further work on T cells in Graves' hyperthyroidism and ophthalmopathy.

Sequenced material: peripheral blood mononuclear cells (PBMCs), taken at new diagnosis, from a patient treated with antithyroid drugs. The origin of the receptors is a man in his thirties or forties with Graves disease. Each CDR3 is given without its conserved first and last residue. The order of the fields is V gene, CDR3 protein.

v_gene: TRBV2; CDR3aa: ASSPPRSTDTQY
v_gene: TRBV25-1; CDR3aa: ASSEGSGRNEQY
v_gene: TRBV2; CDR3aa: ASGVLTSVSPLH
v_gene: TRBV6-1; CDR3aa: ASSPEGGIWDTEAF
v_gene: TRBV20-1; CDR3aa: SAREGLAGVEQY
v_gene: TRBV7-8; CDR3aa: ASSLGDFQETQY
v_gene: TRBV12-3/TRBV12-4; CDR3aa: ASSSGEGSHGYT
v_gene: TRBV2; CDR3aa: ASSENRGTDTQY
v_gene: TRBV12-3/TRBV12-4; CDR3aa: ASSPDIVADDEQF
v_gene: TRBV20-1; CDR3aa: SARDGGLKGNTIY
v_gene: TRBV12-3/TRBV12-4; CDR3aa: ASRIEGIDTQY
v_gene: TRBV20-1; CDR3aa: SAVASVAETQY
v_gene: TRBV20-1; CDR3aa: SVRASPKVDEQF
v_gene: TRBV18; CDR3aa: ASSPDRGDEKLF
v_gene: TRBV12-3/TRBV12-4; CDR3aa: ASIDGTARTQY
v_gene: TRBV27; CDR3aa: ASNFPWGDGDQPQH
v_gene: TRBV25-1; CDR3aa: ASSAPGRENTGELF
v_gene: TRBV2; CDR3aa: ASTRTGNTGELF
v_gene: TRBV19; CDR3aa: ASSISGNQETQY
v_gene: TRBV30; CDR3aa: AWSLGVPGNTIY
v_gene: TRBV5-1; CDR3aa: ASSSISSGRVNEQF
v_gene: TRBV20-1; CDR3aa: SAKPRGNEKLF
v_gene: TRBV9; CDR3aa: ASSGVAYNEQF
v_gene: TRBV15; CDR3aa: ATSTSSGRGDEQF
v_gene: TRBV20-1; CDR3aa: SARAAGNTQY
v_gene: TRBV12-3/TRBV12-4; CDR3aa: ASSLAVGGNEGYT
v_gene: TRBV29-1; CDR3aa: SASGSGYNEQF
v_gene: TRBV11-2; CDR3aa: ASMSTGELF
v_gene: TRBV7-2; CDR3aa: ASSLQGSRGAEAF
v_gene: TRBV20-1; CDR3aa: SARWGPYEQY
v_gene: TRBV2; CDR3aa: ASSDQPGGNTGELF
v_gene: TRBV5-1; CDR3aa: ASSRTGQKGEQY
v_gene: TRBV27; CDR3aa: ASSLSGLGALTEQF
v_gene: TRBV29-1; CDR3aa: SVLTGGGYEQY
v_gene: TRBV5-1; CDR3aa: ASSKTGTRNEQY
v_gene: TRBV4-1; CDR3aa: ASSQGLGFTGELF
v_gene: TRBV6-5; CDR3aa: ASSYGVQPQH
v_gene: TRBV2; CDR3aa: ASLARGGHEVDEQF
v_gene: TRBV18; CDR3aa: ASSLGSGVSSYEQY
v_gene: TRBV30; CDR3aa: AWSVGDGRSYYT
v_gene: TRBV12-3/TRBV12-4; CDR3aa: ASRRLQANNSPLH
v_gene: TRBV4-1; CDR3aa: ASSQESVGGEKLF
v_gene: TRBV5-5; CDR3aa: ASSSPGTSTGGELF
v_gene: TRBV30; CDR3aa: AWSVTPEQPQH
v_gene: TRBV5-1; CDR3aa: ASSPQGDGAF
v_gene: TRBV4-2; CDR3aa: ASSRRDRGYNERF
v_gene: TRBV7-9; CDR3aa: ASSPRLAGEQF